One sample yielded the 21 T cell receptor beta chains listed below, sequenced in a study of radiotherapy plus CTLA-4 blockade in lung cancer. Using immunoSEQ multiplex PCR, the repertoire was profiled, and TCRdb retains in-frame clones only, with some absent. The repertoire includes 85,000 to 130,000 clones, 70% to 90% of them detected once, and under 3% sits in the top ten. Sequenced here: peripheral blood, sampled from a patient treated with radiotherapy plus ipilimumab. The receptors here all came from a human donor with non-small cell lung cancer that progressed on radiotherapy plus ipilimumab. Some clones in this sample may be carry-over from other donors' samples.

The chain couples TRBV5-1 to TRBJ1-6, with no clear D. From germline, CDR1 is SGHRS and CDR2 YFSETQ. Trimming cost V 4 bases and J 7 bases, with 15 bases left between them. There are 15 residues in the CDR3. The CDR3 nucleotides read TGCGCCAGCAGCGAAGGAAACTCGGGGAATTCACCCCTCCACTTT. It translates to CASSEGNSGNSPLHF.

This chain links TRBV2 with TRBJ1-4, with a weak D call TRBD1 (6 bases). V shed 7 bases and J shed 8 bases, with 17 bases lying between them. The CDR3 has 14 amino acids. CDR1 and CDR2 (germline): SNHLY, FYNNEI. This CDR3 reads CASTSGGAWEKLFF. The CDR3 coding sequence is TGTGCCAGCACTTCCGGGGGGGCTTGGGAAAAACTGTTTTTT.

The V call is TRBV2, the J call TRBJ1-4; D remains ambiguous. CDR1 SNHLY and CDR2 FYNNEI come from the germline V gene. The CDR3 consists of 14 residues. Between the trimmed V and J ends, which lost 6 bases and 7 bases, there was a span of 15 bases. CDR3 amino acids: CASRKGFEIEKLFF. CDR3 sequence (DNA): TGTGCCAGCAGGAAGGGATTCGAGATTGAAAAACTGTTTTTT.

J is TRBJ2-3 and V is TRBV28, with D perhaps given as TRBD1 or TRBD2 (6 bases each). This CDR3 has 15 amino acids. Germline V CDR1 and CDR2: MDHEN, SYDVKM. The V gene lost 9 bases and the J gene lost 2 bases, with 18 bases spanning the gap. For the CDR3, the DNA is TGTGCCAGTTTAATGAGGGGGGCCCTCACAGATACGCAGTATTTT. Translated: CASLMRGALTDTQYF.

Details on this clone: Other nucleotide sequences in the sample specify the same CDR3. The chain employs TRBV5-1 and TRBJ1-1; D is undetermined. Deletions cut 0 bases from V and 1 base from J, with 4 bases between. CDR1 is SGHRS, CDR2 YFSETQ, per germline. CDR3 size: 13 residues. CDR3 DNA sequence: TGCGCCAGCAGCTTGGGGCCGAACACTGAAGCTTTCTTT. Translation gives CASSLGPNTEAFF.

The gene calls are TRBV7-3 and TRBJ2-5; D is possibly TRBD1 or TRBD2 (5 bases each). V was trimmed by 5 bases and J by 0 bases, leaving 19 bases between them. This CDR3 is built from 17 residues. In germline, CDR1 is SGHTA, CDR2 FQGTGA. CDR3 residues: CASSPQGSGTYQETQYF. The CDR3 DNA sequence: TGTGCCAGCAGCCCCCAAGGTTCAGGGACGTACCAAGAGACCCAGTACTTC.

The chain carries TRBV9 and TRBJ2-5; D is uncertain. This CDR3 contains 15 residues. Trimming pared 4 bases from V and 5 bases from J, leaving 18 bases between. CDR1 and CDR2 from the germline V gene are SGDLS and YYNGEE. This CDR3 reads CASSPVAARSETQYF. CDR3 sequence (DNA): TGTGCCAGCAGCCCTGTCGCGGCTAGATCTGAGACCCAGTACTTC.

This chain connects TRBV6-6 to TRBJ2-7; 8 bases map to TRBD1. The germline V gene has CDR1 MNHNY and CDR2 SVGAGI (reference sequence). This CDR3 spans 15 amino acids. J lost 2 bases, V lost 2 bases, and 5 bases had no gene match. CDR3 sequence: CASSYTEQGAYEQYF. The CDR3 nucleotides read TGTGCCAGCAGTTACACCGAACAGGGGGCCTACGAGCAGTACTTC.

The CDR3 protein is CSVAAGSGNTIYF. The CDR3 DNA reads as TGCAGCGTTGCTGCGGGTTCTGGAAACACCATATATTTT. This rearrangement joins TRBV29-1 to TRBJ1-3; no definite D call. This CDR3 has 13 residues. Between the trimmed V and J ends, which lost 4 bases and 1 base, there was a span of 8 bases. Germline V gene data show CDR1 as SQVTM and CDR2 as ANQGSEA.

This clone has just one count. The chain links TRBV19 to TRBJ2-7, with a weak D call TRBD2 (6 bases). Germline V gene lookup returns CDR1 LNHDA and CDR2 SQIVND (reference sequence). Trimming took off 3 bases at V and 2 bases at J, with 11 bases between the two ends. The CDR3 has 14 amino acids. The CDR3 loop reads CASSISDYPYEQYF. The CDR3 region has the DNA TGTGCCAGTAGTATCTCGGACTACCCCTACGAGCAGTACTTC.

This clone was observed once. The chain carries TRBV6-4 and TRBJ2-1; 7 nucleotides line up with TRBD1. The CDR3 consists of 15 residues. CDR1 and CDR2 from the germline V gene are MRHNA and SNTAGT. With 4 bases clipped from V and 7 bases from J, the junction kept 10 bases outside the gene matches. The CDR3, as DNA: TGTGCCAGCAGTGTAGAGGGGGCCGGTCTGAATGAGCAGTTCTTC. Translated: CASSVEGAGLNEQFF.

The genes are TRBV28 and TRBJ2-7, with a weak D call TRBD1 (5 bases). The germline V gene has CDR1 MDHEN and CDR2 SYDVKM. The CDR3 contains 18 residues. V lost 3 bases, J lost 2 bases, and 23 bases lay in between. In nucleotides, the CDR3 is TGTGCCAGCAGTTTGCAACTTTCGACAGCCGTCTACCCCTACGAGCAGTACTTC. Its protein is CASSLQLSTAVYPYEQYF.

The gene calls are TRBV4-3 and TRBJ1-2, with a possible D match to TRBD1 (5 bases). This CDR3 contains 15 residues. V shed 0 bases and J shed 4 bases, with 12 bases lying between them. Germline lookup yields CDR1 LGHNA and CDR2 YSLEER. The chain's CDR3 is CASSQDWRGSYGYTF. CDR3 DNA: TGCGCCAGCAGCCAAGATTGGAGGGGCAGCTATGGCTACACCTTC.

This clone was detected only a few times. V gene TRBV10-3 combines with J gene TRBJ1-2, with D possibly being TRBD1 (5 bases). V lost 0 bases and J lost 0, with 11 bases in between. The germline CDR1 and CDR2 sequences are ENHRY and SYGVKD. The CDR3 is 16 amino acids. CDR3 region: CAISESGQGSNYGYTF. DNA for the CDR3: TGTGCCATCAGTGAGTCCGGACAAGGATCTAACTATGGCTACACCTTC.

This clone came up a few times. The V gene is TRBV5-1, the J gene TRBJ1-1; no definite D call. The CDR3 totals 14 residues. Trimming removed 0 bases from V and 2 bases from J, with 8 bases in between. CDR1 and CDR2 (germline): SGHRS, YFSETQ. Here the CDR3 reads CASSLDPGNTEAFF. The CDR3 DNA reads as TGCGCCAGCAGCTTGGATCCCGGAAACACTGAAGCTTTCTTT.

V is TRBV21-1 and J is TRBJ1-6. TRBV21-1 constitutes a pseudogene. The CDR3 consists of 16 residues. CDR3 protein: CASGNRDLKLNSPLHF. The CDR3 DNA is TGTGCCAGCGGCAATAGGGACCTGAAACTAAATTCACCCCTCCACTTT.

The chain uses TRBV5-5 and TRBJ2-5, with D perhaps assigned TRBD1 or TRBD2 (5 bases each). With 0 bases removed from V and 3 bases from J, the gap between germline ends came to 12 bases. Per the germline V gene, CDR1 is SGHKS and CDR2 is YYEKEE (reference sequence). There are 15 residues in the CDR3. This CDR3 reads CASSLEGTFEETQYF. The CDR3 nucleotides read TGTGCCAGCAGCTTGGAGGGGACGTTCGAAGAGACCCAGTACTTC.

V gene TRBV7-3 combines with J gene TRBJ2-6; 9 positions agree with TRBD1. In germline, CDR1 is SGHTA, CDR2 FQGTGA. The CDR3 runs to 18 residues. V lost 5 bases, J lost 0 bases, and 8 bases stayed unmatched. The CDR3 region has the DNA TGTGCCAGCAGCCCAAGGACAGGGGCCCTCTCTGGGGCCAACGTCCTGACTTTC. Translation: CASSPRTGALSGANVLTF.

The CDR3 reads CAISVGDSSNQPQHF. DNA of the CDR3: TGTGCCATCAGTGTTGGGGACAGCAGCAATCAGCCCCAGCATTTT. This sequence joins TRBV10-3 and TRBJ1-5, with 7 bases identical to TRBD1. The CDR3 has 15 residues. V gave up 4 bases and J gave up 1 base; unmatched junction bases: 4. From germline, CDR1 is ENHRY and CDR2 SYGVKD.

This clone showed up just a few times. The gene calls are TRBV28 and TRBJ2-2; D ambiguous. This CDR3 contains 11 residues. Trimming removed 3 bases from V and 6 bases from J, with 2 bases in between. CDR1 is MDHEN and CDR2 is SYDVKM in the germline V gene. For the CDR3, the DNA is TGTGCCAGCAGTTTCGCCGGGGAGCTGTTTTTT. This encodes CASSFAGELFF.

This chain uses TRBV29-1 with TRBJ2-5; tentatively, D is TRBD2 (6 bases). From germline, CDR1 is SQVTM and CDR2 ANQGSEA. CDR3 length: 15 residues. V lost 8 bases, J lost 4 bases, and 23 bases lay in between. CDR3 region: CSLTPWAGSRETQYF. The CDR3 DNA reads TGCAGCTTGACGCCCTGGGCGGGGTCTCGAGAGACCCAGTACTTC.